Here is one TCR beta chain with its context. This sample was taken from a study of blood T cell repertoires in COVID-19. The overall study: T cells, B-cell-depleted T cells, or PBMCs supplied cDNA or gDNA.

Some clones are missing from TCRdb's copy, which holds only in-frame ones; the method was immunoSEQ multiplex PCR. The sample carries around 72,000 clones, roughly four fifths recorded once. This CDR3 has 16 residues. J gave up 4 bases and V 4 bases, and 8 bases lay outside the gene matches. Per the germline V gene, CDR1 is SEHNR and CDR2 is FQNEAQ (reference sequence). The sample consisted of peripheral blood. The chain couples TRBV7-9 to TRBJ2-3; TRBD2 matches 10 bases. The TCR originated in a woman between 55 and 75 years old with acute or convalescent COVID-19. DNA of the CDR3: TGTGCCAGCAGCTCAGAGCGGGAGGGCCCGGCAGATACGCAGTATTTT. This codes for CASSSEREGPADTQYF. The full variable domain, with the rest looked up from reference TRBV7-9 and TRBJ2-3, is DTGVSQNPRHKITKRGQNVTFRCDPISEHNRLYWYRQTLGQGPEFLTYFQNEAQLEKSRLLSDRFSAERPKGSFSTLEIQRTEQGDSAMYLCASSSEREGPADTQYFGPGTRLTVL.